Following are 20 T cell receptor beta chains from one sample sequenced in a study of OX40 agonist ivuxolimab in advanced cancers. Only in-frame clones appear in the TCRdb table, and some are missing; sequencing was by immunoSEQ multiplex PCR. This table holds 40,000 to 45,000 clones, nearly 90% found once. The source material was CD4+ or CD8+ T cells sorted from blood, sampled in a trial of the OX40 agonist ivuxolimab. The receptors were sampled from an adult with an advanced solid tumor such as melanoma, head and neck, liver or kidney cancer.

The V call is TRBV7-2, the J call TRBJ2-7; D assignment may be TRBD1 or TRBD2 (5 bases each). CDR1 is SGHTA, CDR2 FQGNSA, per germline. V gave up 5 bases and J gave up 7 bases, with 18 bases separating them. The CDR3 has 14 amino acids. The CDR3 DNA reads TGTGCCAGCAGCCCACAGCGCCGGGGACCGGAGCAGTACTTC. It codes for CASSPQRRGPEQYF. The full variable domain, rest sourced from reference TRBV7-2 and TRBJ2-7, is GAGVSQSPSNKVTEKGKDVELRCDPISGHTALYWYRQSLGQGLEFLIYFQGNSAPDKSGLPSDRFSAERTGGSVSTLTIQRTQQEDSAVYLCASSPQRRGPEQYFGPGTRLTVT.

This chain links TRBV6-1 with TRBJ2-5; the D gene is possibly TRBD1 (6 bases). The CDR3 contains 13 residues. Trimming stripped 3 bases from V and 4 bases from J, with 9 bases between. Germline values: CDR1 MNHNS, CDR2 SASEGT. CDR3 sequence: CASSEQGRETQYF. CDR3 DNA: TGTGCCAGCAGTGAGCAGGGGAGAGAGACCCAGTACTTC.

Here the CDR3 DNA reads TGCGCCAGCAGCTTAAATCGCGACACATCCTACGAGCAGTACTTC. Translating gives CASSLNRDTSYEQYF. The rearrangement links TRBV5-1 to TRBJ2-7; D gene uncertain. The length of the CDR3 is 15 residues. V lost 2 bases and J 1 base, leaving 13 bases between the germline ends. The germline V gene has CDR1 SGHRS and CDR2 YFSETQ.

The gene calls are TRBV19 and TRBJ1-4, with D possibly being TRBD1 (5 bases). Germline CDR1 and CDR2: LNHDA and SQIVND (reference sequence). CDR3 length equals 14 residues. V was trimmed by 6 bases and J by 10 bases, leaving 18 bases between them. The CDR3 DNA follows: TGTGCCAGTAGGCCCGCCGGGACTTCCGGAAAACTGTTTTTT. This codes for CASRPAGTSGKLFF.

The chain uses TRBV2 and TRBJ2-1; D remains unclear. Germline CDR1 SNHLY, CDR2 FYNNEI. The length of the CDR3 is 14 residues. Trimming cost V 0 bases and J 8 bases, with 11 bases left between them. CDR3 sequence reads: CASSEARSQDEQFF. DNA of the CDR3: TGTGCCAGCAGTGAAGCCCGGAGTCAGGATGAGCAGTTCTTC.

J is TRBJ2-1 and V is TRBV9; the match to TRBD2 covers 8 bases. The junction had 3 bases not matched to a gene; V was cut back by 0 bases and J by 4 bases. The CDR3 is 15 amino acids. CDR1 and CDR2 from the germline V gene are SGDLS and YYNGEE. The CDR3 nucleotides read TGTGCCAGCAGCGTAGATAGCGGGATTTACAATGAGCAGTTCTTC. Amino acids: CASSVDSGIYNEQFF.

This rearrangement joins TRBV2 to TRBJ2-5, with 8 nucleotides matching TRBD1. The CDR3 is 15 amino acids. The germline gives CDR1 SNHLY, CDR2 FYNNEI. J was trimmed by 4 bases and V by 1 base; bases with no gene match: 5. The CDR3 is CASSEERDRSETQYF. Written as DNA, the CDR3 is TGTGCCAGCAGTGAAGAGAGGGACAGGTCAGAGACCCAGTACTTC.

Regarding this clone: The junction does not match germline at one end; this may be a read error. In nucleotides, the CDR3 is TGTGCTAGCAGCTTACAGAACTCCCCCGGGGAGCTGTTTTTT. Amino acid sequence: CASSLQNSPGELFF. This chain links TRBV7-7 with TRBJ2-2; D unresolved. The CDR3 is 14 residues long. Germline V lookup: CDR1 SSHAT, CDR2 FNYEAQ (reference sequence).

This clone appeared a few times. The chain carries TRBV6-1 and TRBJ2-5, with 12 bases that match TRBD2. Germline values: CDR1 MNHNS, CDR2 SASEGT. Trimming took 3 bases from V and 2 from J; bases not matched to a gene: 1. This CDR3 is built from 15 residues. CDR3 residues: CASSDLAGGQETQYF. The CDR3 DNA reads TGTGCCAGCAGTGACCTAGCGGGAGGGCAAGAGACCCAGTACTTC.

The V call is TRBV7-9, the J call TRBJ2-3; D is unresolved. Germline assignment: CDR1 SEHNR and CDR2 FQNEAQ (reference sequence). The CDR3 loop spans 16 amino acids. Between the trimmed V and J ends, which lost 0 bases and 0 bases, there was a span of 10 bases. The CDR3 reads CASSLAVVGSTDTQYF. As DNA, the CDR3 is TGTGCCAGCAGCTTAGCCGTTGTCGGCAGCACAGATACGCAGTATTTT.

The CDR3 sequence is CARKGRSGRINEQFF. Here the CDR3 DNA reads TGTGCCAGGAAGGGCCGTAGCGGGAGGATTAATGAGCAGTTCTTC. The chain links TRBV6-1 to TRBJ2-1; 10 bases fit TRBD2. The CDR3 is made up of 15 amino acids. Germline V gene lookup returns CDR1 MNHNS and CDR2 SASEGT. V lost 9 bases and J lost 7; bases outside the gene matches: 12.

CDR3 region: CASSLDSTSGANVLTF. The CDR3 nucleotides are TGCGCCAGCAGCCTCGACAGTACCTCTGGGGCCAACGTCCTGACTTTC. The J gene is TRBJ2-6, the V gene TRBV10-2; D is possibly TRBD1 (5 bases). This CDR3 spans 16 amino acids. Trimming stripped 6 bases from V and 0 bases from J, with 12 bases between. In germline, CDR1 is WSHSY, CDR2 SAAADI.

V is TRBV19 and J is TRBJ2-5, with 9 nucleotides matching TRBD2. Looked up from germline, CDR1 is LNHDA and CDR2 is SQIVND (reference sequence). The V segment lost 4 bases and the J segment 4 bases; nucleotides outside the gene matches: 7. The CDR3 has 15 residues. CDR3 DNA: TGTGCCAGTAGTAGGTCTAGCGGGATAGGAGAGACCCAGTACTTC. Protein: CASSRSSGIGETQYF. The full variable domain, completed using reference TRBV19 and TRBJ2-5, is DGGITQSPKYLFRKEGQNVTLSCEQNLNHDAMYWYRQDPGQGLRLIYYSQIVNDFQKGDIAEGYSVSREKKESFPLTVTSAQKNPTAFYLCASSRSSGIGETQYFGPGTRLLVL.

The gene calls are TRBV18 and TRBJ1-2, with 7 positions matching TRBD1. Trimming removed 3 bases from V and 3 bases from J; junction bases left unmatched: 1. Germline lookup yields CDR1 KGHSH and CDR2 LQKENI. The CDR3 spans 13 residues. DNA of the CDR3: TGTGCCAGCTCACCTGGGACAGACTATGGCTACACCTTC. It specifies CASSPGTDYGYTF.

V gene TRBV20-1 combines with J gene TRBJ1-1; D is unresolved. The CDR3 runs to 11 residues. In germline, CDR1 is DFQATT, CDR2 SNEGSKA (reference sequence). Trimming removed 6 bases from V and 6 bases from J, with 11 bases in between. Written as DNA, the CDR3 is TGCAGTGCCTACCCCGGGGCTGAAGCTTTCTTT. Encoded protein: CSAYPGAEAFF.

The gene calls are TRBV7-9 and TRBJ1-6; 10 bases align to TRBD1. This CDR3 has 16 amino acids. Looked up from germline, CDR1 is SEHNR and CDR2 is FQNEAQ (reference sequence). V gave up 3 bases and J gave up 8 bases; unmatched junction bases: 7. For the CDR3, the DNA is TGTGCCAGCAGCTTCGGAAGGGACAGGGGATATTCACCCCTCCACTTT. Protein sequence: CASSFGRDRGYSPLHF.

The chain combines TRBV11-2 with TRBJ1-4; D uncertain. CDR1 is SGHAT and CDR2 is FQNNGV in the germline V gene. CDR3 size: 15 residues. Between the trimmed V and J ends, which lost 0 bases and 8 bases, there was a span of 13 bases. For the CDR3, the DNA is TGTGCCAGCAGCTTAGATTCTGCGGGATGGGAAAAACTGTTTTTT. Its translation is CASSLDSAGWEKLFF.

The gene calls are TRBV7-9 and TRBJ2-1, with 9 bases matching TRBD2. The CDR3 covers 16 residues. Germline CDR1 is SEHNR and CDR2 is FQNEAQ (reference sequence). Germline trimming cut 2 bases from V and 7 bases from J; bases unmatched to any gene: 9. The CDR3 protein is CASSLLAGIFDNEQFF. The CDR3 nucleotides read TGTGCCAGCAGCTTACTAGCGGGAATATTTGATAATGAGCAGTTCTTC.

This rearrangement joins TRBV18 to TRBJ1-5, with 12 bases that match TRBD1. CDR1 and CDR2 (germline): KGHSH, LQKENI. This CDR3 region has 16 residues. The junction had 2 bases not matched to a gene; V was cut back by 0 bases and J by 5 bases. The CDR3 here is CASSPPGQGADQPQHF. For the CDR3, the DNA is TGTGCCAGCTCACCACCGGGACAGGGGGCCGATCAGCCCCAGCATTTT.

The chain couples TRBV5-4 to TRBJ2-3; D is ambiguous. V dropped 4 bases and J dropped 2 bases, with 11 bases sitting between them. CDR1 and CDR2 from the germline V gene are SGHNT and YYREEE (reference sequence). The CDR3 length is 14 residues. The CDR3 region is CASSPRQVTDTQYF. CDR3 DNA sequence: TGTGCCAGCAGCCCCAGACAAGTCACAGATACGCAGTATTTT.